The rows below give T cell receptor beta chains drawn from one sample of a study of T cells expressing NK-cell markers. TCRdb re-called the 5' RACE reads and catalogs CDR3 proteins one per entry, DNA excluded. This table lists about 460,000 distinct CDR3 sequences. What was sequenced was blood T cells: a sorted CD56 or NKG2C T cell subset, CD4+ or CD8+ T cells, or bulk PBMC T cells (not recorded which). These TCRs come from a woman aged 45-65 years in good health. Both conserved end residues are part of each CDR3.

v_call	j_call	cdr3_aa
TRBV4-1	TRBJ2-7	CASSQEPTGRYEQYF
TRBV5-1	TRBJ1-2	CASSPGQTGGYGYTF
TRBV3-1	TRBJ2-3	CASSQLAGPTDTQYF
TRBV29-1	TRBJ2-3	CSVHDRTGRADTQYF
TRBV12-3/TRBV12-4	TRBJ2-3	CASRKAPLSTQYF
TRBV19	TRBJ2-5	CASSMRGRRGGETQYF
TRBV7-8	TRBJ2-7	CASSFTLGGGNYEQYF
TRBV7-6	TRBJ1-5	CASSLGGGKPQHF
TRBV3-1	TRBJ2-1	CASSQLISGYNEQFF
TRBV20-1	TRBJ1-4	CSARGAGGEKLFF
TRBV3-1	TRBJ1-1	CASSLLRGVNTEAFF
TRBV15	TRBJ2-1	CATSGLAGYNEQFF
TRBV7-2	TRBJ2-3	CASSPQPGLTGTQYF
TRBV15	TRBJ1-5	CATSRGQGSNQPQHF
TRBV25-1	TRBJ2-1	CASKKDSDYNEQFF
TRBV3-1	TRBJ2-3	CASSQEWVAGVTDTQYF
TRBV6-2/TRBV6-3	TRBJ1-5	CASSLLELYQPQHF
TRBV24-1	TRBJ2-3	CATSDFRRETDTQYF
TRBV5-6	TRBJ2-7	CASSPPNSYEQYF
TRBV20-1	TRBJ2-3	CSAILSLRQAKDTQYF
TRBV3-1	TRBJ1-1	CASSQLGPAEAFF
TRBV29-1	TRBJ2-1	CSVGDLGANEQFF
TRBV6-1	TRBJ2-5	CASSEQSGSRETQYF
TRBV29-1	TRBJ2-1	CSVHSGNALYNEQFF
TRBV2	TRBJ1-1	CASSVAQRLNTEAFF
TRBV27	TRBJ2-3	CASGQRRTDTQYF
TRBV20-1	TRBJ2-3	CSATWWREGEDTQYF
TRBV7-9	TRBJ2-7	CASSSLQGLSREQYF
TRBV27	TRBJ2-1	CASRTSGLSSYNEQFF
TRBV12-3/TRBV12-4	TRBJ2-4	CASSKGSPPKNIQYF
TRBV6-5	TRBJ1-2	CASSYDRDYGYTF
TRBV5-1	TRBJ2-1	CASSLVMTSDNEQFF
TRBV12-3/TRBV12-4	TRBJ1-2	CASSLMGLSRSSTF
TRBV6-5	TRBJ1-2	CASSPLAGGGGYTF
TRBV18	TRBJ2-7	CASSPVAGESEQYF
TRBV5-1	TRBJ1-6	CASSLDILGSPLHF
TRBV24-1	TRBJ1-2	CATSLGQKYGYTF
TRBV7-9	TRBJ2-2	CASSPKGHANTGELFF
TRBV10-3	TRBJ1-1	CAISEGDRAFGEAFF
TRBV6-5	TRBJ2-2	CASSDRGLNEELFF
TRBV12-3/TRBV12-4	TRBJ2-5	CASSLRASGETQYF
TRBV20-1	TRBJ1-1	CSPRPTREDTEAFF
TRBV5-1	TRBJ2-1	CASSFSGSETNEQFF
TRBV29-1	TRBJ1-2	CSVGWSTYGYTF
TRBV6-1	TRBJ2-5	CASPRGVQETQYF
TRBV30	TRBJ1-1	CASPRLSMNTEAFF
TRBV7-9	TRBJ2-2	CANKDRPTGELFF
TRBV10-3	TRBJ2-3	CAISEVASGASTDTQYF
TRBV29-1	TRBJ2-5	CSAEWRRAGTQYF
TRBV5-1	TRBJ2-5	CASSSRVSGAQETQYF
TRBV20-1	TRBJ1-6	CSASVSPRGSPLHF
TRBV3-1	TRBJ1-1	CASSQIGTGLTEAFF
TRBV10-3	TRBJ1-1	CAITSQGVGAEAFF
TRBV19	TRBJ2-2	CASSRTYNTGELFF
TRBV10-3	TRBJ2-7	CAINGQGVQYF
TRBV13	TRBJ2-3	CASSSRPNTDTQYF
TRBV12-3/TRBV12-4	TRBJ2-1	CASTSSSLFRQFF
TRBV20-1	TRBJ2-7	CSARHRTRVYEQYF
TRBV7-9	TRBJ2-5	CASSLVGHQETQYF
TRBV27	TRBJ2-3	CASSFRDRRTDTQYF